This is a list of T cell receptor beta chains from one sample in a study of early stage breast cancer tumors. Some clones are missing from TCRdb's copy, which holds only in-frame ones; the method was immunoSEQ multiplex PCR. The sample contains 50,000 to 65,000 clones, approximately 80% of which appear only once. Sequenced input: blood. These TCRs come from a person aged 25 to 40 with breast cancer. Both conserved end residues are part of each CDR3. The order of the fields is CDR3 DNA, CDR3 protein, V gene, J gene, clone size, D gene. D genes are given only for firm matches. Clone size is given for some rows only: seen once, a few or many times, or a class if the clone is expanded.

cdr3_nt: TGTGCCAGCAGCTTCGGGGCAACTAATGAAAAACTGTTTTTT
cdr3_aa: CASSFGATNEKLFF
v_call: TRBV7-2
j_call: TRBJ1-4
clone_size: -
d_call: -

cdr3_nt: TGCGCCAGCAGCCTAGATGGTGGGGCCGCTATCAATCAGCCCCAGCATTTT
cdr3_aa: CASSLDGGAAINQPQHF
v_call: TRBV4-1
j_call: TRBJ1-5
clone_size: -
d_call: -

cdr3_nt: TGTGCCTGGAGTGTACCAAACAGGCGAAACTATGGCTACACCTTC
cdr3_aa: CAWSVPNRRNYGYTF
v_call: TRBV30
j_call: TRBJ1-2
clone_size: -
d_call: -

cdr3_nt: TGTGCCAGCAGCCCCCGGGACAGGGGGCTGGGAACTGAAGCTTTCTTT
cdr3_aa: CASSPRDRGLGTEAFF
v_call: TRBV13
j_call: TRBJ1-1
clone_size: -
d_call: TRBD1

cdr3_nt: TGCGCCAGCAGCTTTGTAGCGGGGACTAACACCGGGGAGCTGTTTTTT
cdr3_aa: CASSFVAGTNTGELFF
v_call: TRBV5-1
j_call: TRBJ2-2
clone_size: -
d_call: TRBD2

cdr3_nt: TGTGCCAGCTCACCAGGGGCGAGCTCCTACGAGCAGTACTTC
cdr3_aa: CASSPGASSYEQYF
v_call: TRBV18
j_call: TRBJ2-7
clone_size: -
d_call: -

cdr3_nt: TGTGCCAGCGTACAGCGTGTTGCCCCCTACGAGCAGTACTTC
cdr3_aa: CASVQRVAPYEQYF
v_call: TRBV2
j_call: TRBJ2-7
clone_size: -
d_call: -

cdr3_nt: TGTGCCAGCAGTGGGGGGACGCGTTACTATGGCTACACCTTC
cdr3_aa: CASSGGTRYYGYTF
v_call: TRBV2
j_call: TRBJ1-2
clone_size: -
d_call: -

cdr3_nt: TGTGCCAGCAGCAAGGGGGGGCAGGACACTGAAGCTTTCTTT
cdr3_aa: CASSKGGQDTEAFF
v_call: TRBV11-2
j_call: TRBJ1-1
clone_size: -
d_call: -

cdr3_nt: TGTGCCAGCAGTGACCAGGGGGCTGATGGATATGGCTACACCTTC
cdr3_aa: CASSDQGADGYGYTF
v_call: TRBV2
j_call: TRBJ1-2
clone_size: -
d_call: TRBD1

cdr3_nt: TGTGCCAGCAGCTCCTCCTTTGCGGGACCCTACAATGAGCAGTTCTTC
cdr3_aa: CASSSSFAGPYNEQFF
v_call: TRBV7-3
j_call: TRBJ2-1
clone_size: -
d_call: -

cdr3_nt: TGCGCCAGCAGCTTTACTAGCGGGAGCACAGATACGCAGTATTTT
cdr3_aa: CASSFTSGSTDTQYF
v_call: TRBV5-1
j_call: TRBJ2-3
clone_size: -
d_call: TRBD2

cdr3_nt: TGCGCCAGCAGCCCCATAACAGGGACGGGGAACACTGAAGCTTTCTTT
cdr3_aa: CASSPITGTGNTEAFF
v_call: TRBV5-1
j_call: TRBJ1-1
clone_size: -
d_call: -

cdr3_nt: TGTGCCAGTGTCACTACTCCGGGGGGTGAGCAGTTCTTC
cdr3_aa: CASVTTPGGEQFF
v_call: TRBV19
j_call: TRBJ2-1
clone_size: -
d_call: TRBD2

cdr3_nt: TGCGCCAGCAGCTGGGGGAGTAATGAAAAACTGTTTTTT
cdr3_aa: CASSWGSNEKLFF
v_call: TRBV5-1
j_call: TRBJ1-4
clone_size: -
d_call: -

cdr3_nt: TGTGCCAGCAGTTACGTGCGGGAAGTTGGCTATGGCTACACCTTC
cdr3_aa: CASSYVREVGYGYTF
v_call: TRBV6-5
j_call: TRBJ1-2
clone_size: -
d_call: -

cdr3_nt: TGTGCCAGCAGCGGGGGGGGAGAAGGCAATCAGCCCCAGCATTTT
cdr3_aa: CASSGGGEGNQPQHF
v_call: TRBV11-2
j_call: TRBJ1-5
clone_size: -
d_call: -

cdr3_nt: TGTGCCTGGTTCCGGGACAGAGATGGCTACACCTTC
cdr3_aa: CAWFRDRDGYTF
v_call: TRBV30
j_call: TRBJ1-2
clone_size: -
d_call: TRBD1

cdr3_nt: TGTGCCAGCAGCTTCAGCGGGAGGGTAAGCACAGATACGCAGTATTTT
cdr3_aa: CASSFSGRVSTDTQYF
v_call: TRBV5-5
j_call: TRBJ2-3
clone_size: once
d_call: TRBD2

cdr3_nt: TGTGCCAGCAGTGGATACGAGCAGTACTTC
cdr3_aa: CASSGYEQYF
v_call: TRBV2
j_call: TRBJ2-7
clone_size: few
d_call: -

cdr3_nt: TGTGCCAGCAGCCTTAGTTCCCCAGATACGCAGTATTTT
cdr3_aa: CASSLSSPDTQYF
v_call: TRBV7-2
j_call: TRBJ2-3
clone_size: -
d_call: -

cdr3_nt: TGTGCCAGCTCACCACCGGGGAAATCCTACGAGCAGTACTTC
cdr3_aa: CASSPPGKSYEQYF
v_call: TRBV18
j_call: TRBJ2-7
clone_size: -
d_call: -

cdr3_nt: TGTGCCAGCAGCCCCGGGGCTCTGGATAGATCCTACGAGCAGTACTTC
cdr3_aa: CASSPGALDRSYEQYF
v_call: TRBV7-9
j_call: TRBJ2-7
clone_size: -
d_call: -

cdr3_nt: TGTGCCAGCACCGGGCGGCGGCTAGCGGGGACCAATGAGCAGTTCTTC
cdr3_aa: CASTGRRLAGTNEQFF
v_call: TRBV7-8
j_call: TRBJ2-1
clone_size: -
d_call: TRBD2

cdr3_nt: TGTGCCAGCAGTGAAGTCAGGGTGAGCAATCAGCCCCAGCATTTT
cdr3_aa: CASSEVRVSNQPQHF
v_call: TRBV6-1
j_call: TRBJ1-5
clone_size: few
d_call: -

cdr3_nt: TGTGCCAGTAGTTCGCAGGCGGCAAGCTATGGCTACACCTTC
cdr3_aa: CASSSQAASYGYTF
v_call: TRBV19
j_call: TRBJ1-2
clone_size: -
d_call: -

cdr3_nt: TGTGCCAGCACCCCCCTCAGGGGAGTGGGGGAGACCCAGTACTTC
cdr3_aa: CASTPLRGVGETQYF
v_call: TRBV7-2
j_call: TRBJ2-5
clone_size: -
d_call: -

cdr3_nt: TGTGCCAGTTTGAGCTTGCGGGAGCTGTTTTTT
cdr3_aa: CASLSLRELFF
v_call: TRBV27
j_call: TRBJ2-2
clone_size: -
d_call: -

cdr3_nt: TGTGCCAGCAGCTCCTTTTACACAGATACGCAGTATTTT
cdr3_aa: CASSSFYTDTQYF
v_call: TRBV7-3
j_call: TRBJ2-3
clone_size: -
d_call: -

cdr3_nt: TGCGCCAGCAGCCAACGAGGATCCGAGCAGTACTTC
cdr3_aa: CASSQRGSEQYF
v_call: TRBV4-3
j_call: TRBJ2-7
clone_size: -
d_call: -

cdr3_nt: TGTGCCAGCAGCCGAGGGAGCTCCTATAATTCACCCCTCCACTTT
cdr3_aa: CASSRGSSYNSPLHF
v_call: TRBV6-5
j_call: TRBJ1-6
clone_size: -
d_call: -

cdr3_nt: TGTGCCAGCACCCACGGACTAGCTGAGCAGTTCTTC
cdr3_aa: CASTHGLAEQFF
v_call: TRBV6-6
j_call: TRBJ2-1
clone_size: -
d_call: TRBD2